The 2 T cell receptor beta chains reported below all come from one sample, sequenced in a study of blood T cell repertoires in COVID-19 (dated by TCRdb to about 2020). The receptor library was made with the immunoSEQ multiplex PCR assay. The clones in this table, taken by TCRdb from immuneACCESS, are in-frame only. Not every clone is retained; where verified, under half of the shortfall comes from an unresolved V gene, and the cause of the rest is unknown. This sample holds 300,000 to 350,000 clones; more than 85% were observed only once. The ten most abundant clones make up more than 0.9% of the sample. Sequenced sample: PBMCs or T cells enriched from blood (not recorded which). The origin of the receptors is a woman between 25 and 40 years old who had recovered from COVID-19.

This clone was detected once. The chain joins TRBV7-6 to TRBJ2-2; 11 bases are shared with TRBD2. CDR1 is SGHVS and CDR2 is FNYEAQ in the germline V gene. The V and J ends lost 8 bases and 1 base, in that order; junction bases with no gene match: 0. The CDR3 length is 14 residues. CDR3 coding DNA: TGTGCCAGCGGACTAGCGGGGAACACCGGGGAGCTGTTTTTT. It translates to CASGLAGNTGELFF.

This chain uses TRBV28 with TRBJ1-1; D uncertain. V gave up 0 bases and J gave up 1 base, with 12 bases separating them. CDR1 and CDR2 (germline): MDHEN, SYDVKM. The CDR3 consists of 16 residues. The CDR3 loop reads CASSLWGFSGNTEAFF. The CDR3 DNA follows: TGTGCCAGCAGTTTATGGGGCTTTTCAGGGAACACTGAAGCTTTCTTT.